This TCR beta chain is from a study of cytomegalovirus exposure and HLA in healthy donors. The PCR used 60 Vbeta and 13 Jbeta primers. Sequenced by immunoSEQ multiplex PCR; TCRdb stores in-frame clones only, minus some. The sample lists around 150,000 clones, 55% to 70% occurring once. Germline V gene sequence: CDR1 SGHNT, CDR2 YENEEA. The junction had 9 bases not matched to a gene; V was cut back by 0 bases and J by 2 bases. The CDR3 length is 19 residues. As regards this clone: Its cognate antigen is unknown.

These donors, healthy bone marrow donors, were studied. Whole-study findings and limits: Most TCR sequences were uncommon, yet certain public TCRs appeared in many donors. Trimming of TCR beta V- and J-genes showed a link, identified in a later analysis, to a missense DCLRE1C variant.

The chain combines TRBV11-3 with TRBJ2-1; the match to TRBD2 covers 11 bases. The sample consisted of PBMCs. This sequence originates from a woman in her twenties or thirties in good health and CMV-seropositive. The CDR3 loop reads CASSLDPRLAGFTYNEQFF. As DNA, the CDR3 is TGTGCCAGCAGCTTAGATCCTAGACTAGCGGGGTTCACCTACAATGAGCAGTTCTTC.